Listed here are 26 T cell receptor beta chains from one sample, sequenced in a study of blood T cell repertoires in COVID-19. Libraries were prepared by immunoSEQ multiplex PCR; TCRdb keeps only in-frame clonotypes and omits some of them. The table shows 230,000 or so clones, with approximately 82% occurring only once. Sequences were obtained from peripheral blood. All receptors come from a woman aged 40 to 55 who had recovered from COVID-19.

This clone was detected only once. V usage is TRBV6-2 or TRBV6-3 and J usage is TRBJ2-1; D is undetermined. This CDR3 has 14 residues. Germline assignment: CDR1 MNHEY and CDR2 SVGEGT. The ends were cut back, 6 bases at V and 1 base at J, with 10 bases in the middle. The CDR3 DNA reads as TGTGCCAGCAGCCCCCCCCCTTCCTACAATGAGCAGTTCTTC. Protein: CASSPPPSYNEQFF.

The chain combines TRBV21-1 with TRBJ1-1; whether TRBD1, the table's D call, matches the DNA was not checked. TRBV21-1 is flagged as a pseudogene. This CDR3 contains 14 residues. The CDR3 sequence: CASSSPGQNTEAFF. In DNA form, the CDR3 reads TGTGCCAGCAGCAGCCCGGGACAGAACACTGAAGCTTTCTTT.

This chain joins TRBV3-1 (or the pseudogene TRBV3-2) and TRBJ2-1; the match to TRBD1 covers 7 bases. The germline V gene encodes CDR1 LGHDT and CDR2 YNNKEL (reference sequence). The CDR3 covers 20 residues. With V trimmed by 3 bases and J by 0 bases, 17 bases remained unmatched. As DNA, the CDR3 is TGTGCCAGCAGCCATCTTAGGACAGGCTTTTGTCTTAGCTCCTACAATGAGCAGTTCTTC. Translated: CASSHLRTGFCLSSYNEQFF.

The V and J genes are TRBV6-1 and TRBJ1-1; maybe TRBD1 (6 bases). This CDR3 is 14 amino acids long. V lost 6 bases and J lost 4, with 15 bases in between. CDR1 and CDR2 (germline): MNHNS, SASEGT. The CDR3 loop reads CASSAQGFSTEAFF. The CDR3 region has the DNA TGTGCCAGCAGCGCACAGGGATTCAGCACTGAAGCTTTCTTT.

The chain recombines TRBV7-8 with TRBJ2-5; D remains unclear. From germline, CDR1 is SGHVS and CDR2 FQNEAQ. The CDR3 has 13 residues. Trimming shortened V by 8 bases and J by 5 bases, and 15 bases separated the two germline ends. CDR3: CASLRLSSETQYF. The CDR3 coding sequence is TGTGCCAGCCTCCGGTTGAGCTCGGAGACCCAGTACTTC.

The chain is built from TRBV5-1 and TRBJ1-4; D not resolved. Trimming removed 5 bases at V and 7 bases at J, with 12 bases between. This CDR3 is 13 amino acids long. Per germline, CDR1 SGHRS and CDR2 YFSETQ. The CDR3 DNA follows: TGCGCCAGCAGGAATCCCGGGAGTGAAAAACTGTTTTTT. Translated, it gives CASRNPGSEKLFF.

The chain recombines TRBV28 with TRBJ1-2; no definite D call. V dropped 1 base and J dropped 5 bases, with 11 bases sitting between them. Per the germline V gene, CDR1 is MDHEN and CDR2 is SYDVKM. The CDR3 covers 14 residues. The CDR3 DNA reads as TGTGCCAGCAGTTTATTGTCAGGAGGATATGGCTACACCTTC. Translated, it gives CASSLLSGGYGYTF.

The V gene is TRBV6-2 or TRBV6-3, the J gene TRBJ2-3; D is undetermined. The germline CDR1 and CDR2 sequences are MNHEY and SVGEGT. The ends were cut back, 3 bases at V and 0 bases at J, with 10 bases in the middle. The CDR3 is 15 amino acids. CDR3: CASSYISYSTDTQYF. The CDR3 DNA follows: TGTGCCAGCAGTTATATCTCCTATAGCACAGATACGCAGTATTTT.

The rearrangement joins TRBV29-1 to TRBJ2-5; 8 positions match TRBD1. Germline CDR1 and CDR2: SQVTM and ANQGSEA. The CDR3 spans 19 residues. Trimming cost V 0 bases and J 5 bases; bases outside gene matches: 20. Written as DNA, the CDR3 is TGCAGCGTTGAAGATCTTCCTCGTCCCGGGACAGGTTCAGAGGAGACCCAGTACTTC. It translates to CSVEDLPRPGTGSEETQYF.

The gene calls are TRBV7-8 and TRBJ1-1; possible D gene TRBD1, 5 bases. Germline CDR1 is SGHVS and CDR2 is FQNEAQ. V dropped 3 bases and J dropped 2 bases, with 10 bases sitting between them. The CDR3 totals 14 residues. The CDR3 coding sequence is TGTGCCAGCAGCTTCAGCGGGGGAAACACTGAAGCTTTCTTT. Protein: CASSFSGGNTEAFF.

V usage is TRBV13 and J usage is TRBJ2-1, with D uncertain. Germline CDR1 reads PRHDT; CDR2 reads FYEKMQ (reference sequence). This CDR3 has 15 amino acids. V lost 1 base and J 0 bases, leaving 7 bases between the germline ends. The CDR3 nucleotides are TGTGCCAGCAGCTTAGATTGGAGCTCCTACAATGAGCAGTTCTTC. Its translation: CASSLDWSSYNEQFF.

The rearrangement joins TRBV28 to TRBJ1-4; D uncertain. The CDR3 loop spans 15 amino acids. The V and J ends lost 2 bases and 5 bases respectively, with 12 bases between them. The germline CDR1 and CDR2 sequences are MDHEN and SYDVKM. The CDR3 loop is CASSLLSAENEKLFF. In DNA form, the CDR3 reads TGTGCCAGCAGTTTACTAAGCGCAGAGAATGAAAAACTGTTTTTT.

The V call is TRBV28, the J call TRBJ2-7; TRBD2 is a possible D gene (5 bases). This CDR3 comprises 13 residues. Germline V gene data show CDR1 as MDHEN and CDR2 as SYDVKM. V lost 5 bases, J lost 2 bases, and 10 bases lay in between. CDR3 DNA: TGTGCCAGCAGTCCCGGGGAACCCTACGAGCAGTACTTC. Translated: CASSPGEPYEQYF.

The V and J genes are TRBV27 and TRBJ1-1, with D perhaps matching TRBD1 (5 bases). This CDR3 has 14 residues. Trimming left V 6 bases short and J 1 base short, with 12 bases between. Germline V lookup: CDR1 MNHEY, CDR2 SMNVEV (reference sequence). CDR3 in DNA: TGTGCCAGCAGACGTCTCGGACAGAACACTGAAGCTTTCTTT. Protein product: CASRRLGQNTEAFF.

In this sample, this clone turned up once. The V and J genes are TRBV2 and TRBJ2-7; D not certain. The CDR3 has 15 amino acids. Germline loops: CDR1 SNHLY, CDR2 FYNNEI. Trimming left V 2 bases short and J 2 bases short, with 13 bases between. The CDR3 nucleotides are TGTGCCAGCAGTGAAATACCCTATGAAGCCTACGAGCAGTACTTC. Translating gives CASSEIPYEAYEQYF.

A single count supports this clone. This chain links TRBV2 with TRBJ1-2, with TRBD1 matching over 7 bases. Looked up from germline, CDR1 is SNHLY and CDR2 is FYNNEI. V was clipped by 9 bases and J by 4 bases; unmatched bases: 11. CDR3 length: 14 residues. In DNA form, the CDR3 reads TGTGCCAGTATGAATAACAGGGGATCCTATGGCTACACCTTC. This translates into CASMNNRGSYGYTF. Full variable domain (missing parts from reference TRBV2 and TRBJ1-2): EPEVTQTPSHQVTQMGQEVILRCVPISNHLYFYWYRQILGQKVEFLVSFYNNEISEKSEIFDDQFSVERPDGSNFTLKIRSTKLEDSAMYFCASMNNRGSYGYTFGSGTRLTVV.

This chain uses TRBV3-1 (or the pseudogene TRBV3-2) with TRBJ2-2; TRBD1 is a possible D gene (6 bases). The CDR3 has 17 residues. V was trimmed by 3 bases and J by 7 bases, leaving 21 bases between them. Germline CDR1 is LGHDT and CDR2 is YNNKEL (reference sequence). As DNA, the CDR3 is TGTGCCAGCAGCCATTTAGACAGGCTGAAGTTCGGCGGGGAGCTGTTTTTT. Amino acid sequence: CASSHLDRLKFGGELFF.

This chain uses TRBV7-2 with TRBJ2-3, with 7 bases fitting TRBD1. This CDR3 has 15 amino acids. V shed 5 bases, J shed 2 bases, and the junction held 7 bases outside the gene matches. Per germline, CDR1 SGHTA and CDR2 FQGNSA. The CDR3 region is CASSPWGQTTDTQYF. The CDR3 DNA is TGTGCCAGCAGCCCGTGGGGACAGACCACAGATACGCAGTATTTT. Variable domain in full (rest from reference TRBV7-2 and TRBJ2-3): GAGVSQSPSNKVTEKGKDVELRCDPISGHTALYWYRQSLGQGLEFLIYFQGNSAPDKSGLPSDRFSAERTGGSVSTLTIQRTQQEDSAVYLCASSPWGQTTDTQYFGPGTRLTVL.

The chain has TRBV25-1 and TRBJ2-3, with 7 bases fitting TRBD2. This CDR3 region has 14 residues. CDR1 and CDR2 (germline): MGHDK, SYGVNS. Germline trimming cut 3 bases from V and 6 bases from J; bases unmatched to any gene: 6. CDR3 loop: CASSDRGVGDTQYF. The CDR3 nucleotides are TGTGCCAGCAGTGATCGGGGGGTAGGCGATACGCAGTATTTT. Using reference TRBV25-1 and TRBJ2-3 for the parts outside the CDR3, the full variable domain is EADIYQTPRYLVIGTGKKITLECSQTMGHDKMYWYQQDPGMELHLIHYSYGVNSTEKGDLSSESTVSRIRTEHFPLTLESARPSHTSQYLCASSDRGVGDTQYFGPGTRLTVL.

The rearrangement links TRBV10-3 to TRBJ1-4; D gene uncertain. The CDR3 spans 13 residues. Germline lookup yields CDR1 ENHRY and CDR2 SYGVKD. V lost 3 bases and J lost 5, with 7 bases in between. CDR3 amino acids: CAISEFQNEKLFF. The CDR3 nucleotides read TGTGCCATCAGTGAATTCCAGAATGAAAAACTGTTTTTT.

This chain connects TRBV10-2 to TRBJ1-2; 9 nucleotides match TRBD1. With 6 bases clipped from V and 8 bases from J, the junction kept 7 bases outside the gene matches. CDR3 length: 13 amino acids. CDR1 WSHSY and CDR2 SAAADI come from the germline V gene. This chain's CDR3 is CASSEQGALGYTF. CDR3 bases: TGCGCCAGCAGCGAACAGGGGGCGCTGGGCTACACCTTC.

The chain combines TRBV18 with TRBJ2-7; 9 bases are a match to TRBD1. The CDR3 is 12 residues long. Germline-derived CDR1 and CDR2 are KGHSH and LQKENI. V trimming: 5 bases; J trimming: 6 bases; junction bases outside the gene matches: 2. The CDR3 protein is CASSLDRGEQYF. The CDR3 nucleotides read TGTGCCAGCTCATTGGACAGGGGCGAGCAGTACTTC.

CDR3 amino acids: CASSLGQGAGTEAFF. The CDR3 region has the DNA TGTGCCAGCAGCCTGGGACAGGGGGCTGGGACTGAAGCTTTCTTT. This sequence joins TRBV13 and TRBJ1-1, with 12 bases that match TRBD1. CDR1 PRHDT and CDR2 FYEKMQ come from the germline V gene (reference sequence). J was trimmed by 5 bases and V by 5 bases; bases with no gene match: 6. The CDR3 is 15 amino acids.

This chain joins TRBV28 and TRBJ2-3; D possibly corresponds to TRBD1 (5 bases). Trimming stripped 8 bases from V and 2 bases from J, with 17 bases between. The germline CDR1 and CDR2 sequences are MDHEN and SYDVKM. This CDR3 region has 15 residues. The CDR3 sequence is CASSRQPDLTDTQYF. For the CDR3, the DNA is TGTGCCAGCTCTAGACAGCCGGACCTCACAGATACGCAGTATTTT. The variable domain in full, with the rest retrieved from reference TRBV28 and TRBJ2-3, is DVKVTQSSRYLVKRTGEKVFLECVQDMDHENMFWYRQDPGLGLRLIYFSYDVKMKEKGDIPEGYSVSREKKERFSLILESASTNQTSMYLCASSRQPDLTDTQYFGPGTRLTVL.

The V gene is TRBV19, the J gene TRBJ2-2; 10 positions match TRBD2. After removal of 3 bases from V and 1 base from J, the junction contained 8 bases not matched to a gene. The germline gives CDR1 LNHDA, CDR2 SQIVND (reference sequence). The CDR3 has 18 amino acids. The CDR3 sequence: CASSISNLAGVNTGELFF. In DNA, the CDR3 is TGTGCCAGTAGTATCAGTAATCTAGCGGGGGTGAACACCGGGGAGCTGTTTTTT.

This chain's CDR3 is CAISASSQETQYF. For the CDR3, the DNA is TGTGCCATCAGTGCGTCGTCTCAAGAGACCCAGTACTTC. The V call is TRBV10-3, the J call TRBJ2-5; unclear D gene. This CDR3 spans 13 amino acids. Trimming removed 4 bases at V and 2 bases at J, with 8 bases between. Germline V CDR1 and CDR2: ENHRY, SYGVKD.